The source of this T cell receptor beta chain is a study of regulatory T cells in long-lasting Graves disease. Trimming took off 5 bases at V and 2 bases at J, with 10 bases between the two ends. Germline V gives CDR1 SGHAT, CDR2 FQNNGV. The CDR3 has 13 residues. This clonotype occurred many times. Its target is unknown. Library construction for TCR beta used iRepertoire HTBI primers and Arm-PCR of CDR3 regions. Per the original methods: Samples jointly harbored roughly 60 TRBV and more than eleven TRBJ segments. TCRdb reprocessed the multiplex PCR reads via MiXCR and lists one record per CDR3 protein. TCRdb assigned the V and J calls; the authors' analysis was not used. This sample yields approximately 380,000 distinct CDR3 sequences, of which less than 25% are seen a single time; roughly 20% belongs to the top ten. General study results and limits: Possibly, accuracy suffered from the small sample size.

The time point: persistent/refractory GD, antithyroid drugs over 5 years with positive TRAb. The authors made the TCR library using RNA they extracted from PBMCs. American Thyroid Association guidelines were used to diagnose Graves' disease. This TCR came from a female donor with Graves disease. The rearrangement links TRBV11-2 to TRBJ2-7; D call uncertain. Sample: peripheral blood mononuclear cells (PBMCs), taken when the disease was refractory, from a patient treated with antithyroid drugs. The CDR3 is CASSIGIAYEQYF. The CDR3, as DNA: TGTGCCAGCAGCATAGGAATAGCCTACGAGCAGTACTTC.